One and the same sample provided the 3 T cell receptor beta chains below, sequenced in a study of identifying expanded T cells in peripheral blood. Assay used: immunoSEQ multiplex PCR; TCRdb lists only in-frame clones, some missing. The sample lists some 130,000 clones; 80% to 90% were seen once. Sequencing was carried out using blood. The receptors come from a person aged 18 to 69 in good health.

J is TRBJ1-5 and V is TRBV5-5; the D gene is possibly TRBD1 (6 bases). CDR1 is SGHKS and CDR2 is YYEKEE in the germline V gene (reference sequence). CDR3 length: 16 amino acids. Trimming pared 1 base from V and 4 bases from J, leaving 15 bases between. The chain's CDR3 is CASSLWGQGKNQPQHF. The CDR3 bases are TGTGCCAGCAGCTTGTGGGGGCAGGGGAAGAATCAGCCCCAGCATTTT.

J is TRBJ1-2 and V is TRBV2; D is unclear. The V and J ends lost 1 base and 0 bases respectively, with 9 bases between them. The CDR3 is 15 residues long. Germline lookup yields CDR1 SNHLY and CDR2 FYNNEI. CDR3 bases: TGTGCCAGCAGTGAAGGGCAGTACCCTAACTATGGCTACACCTTC. Translated, it gives CASSEGQYPNYGYTF.

A word on this clone: Compared with germline, one end of the junction differs, possibly owing to a read error. V and J are TRBV7-3 and TRBJ2-1, with 10 bases that match TRBD1. Germline lookup yields CDR1 SGHTA and CDR2 FQGTGA. The CDR3 contains 15 residues. CDR3 region: CASSITGQGTSEQFF. As DNA, the CDR3 is TGTGCCAGCAGCATAACGGGACAGGGGACGAGTGAGCAGTTCTTC.